This section outlines one T cell receptor beta chain sequence together with its context. The antigen is unknown. This entry belongs to a study of T cell responses to AZD1222 COVID-19 vaccine. Generated by immunoSEQ multiplex PCR, the TCRdb table keeps only in-frame clones and is missing some. The sample consists of about 150,000 clones, roughly nine tenths of them appearing once. The V and J ends lost 1 base and 5 bases respectively, with 11 bases between them. The germline CDR1 and CDR2 sequences are LGHDT and YNNKEL (reference sequence). The CDR3 loop spans 14 amino acids. Study-wide results and limits: Spike-specific TCR breadth and depth went up after people got two AZD1222 doses. Clonal diversity may have been underestimated in mostly white British donors.

The chain employs TRBV3-1 (or the pseudogene TRBV3-2) and TRBJ1-1; D is unclear. The receptor was isolated from an adult in good health. This sample comprised peripheral blood, obtained on day 0 of AZD1222 vaccination. DNA of the CDR3: TGTGCCAGCAGCCAAGTAGGGATGGAGACTGAAGCTTTCTTT. Its protein is CASSQVGMETEAFF.